Each of the 8 T cell receptor beta chains below was sequenced from the same sample in a study. TCRdb re-analysed the 5' RACE reads in MiXCR, keeping a single row per CDR3 protein. This sample has roughly 38,000 distinct CDR3 sequences, with 18% found just once. The sample comprised naive CD4+ T cells sorted from a lymph node. Subset reported: naive CD4+ T cells, CD4+CD45RA+CD25-. All receptors derive from a female donor with breast cancer.

This clonotype was recorded only once. This chain joins TRBV7-9 and TRBJ2-7; 8 positions match TRBD2. V trimming: 3 bases; J trimming: 2 bases; junction bases outside the gene matches: 6. Germline V gives CDR1 SEHNR, CDR2 FQNEAQ (reference sequence). This CDR3 has 15 amino acids. DNA for the CDR3: TGTGCCAGCAGCTTCGAGACTAGCGCTGCCTACGAGCAGTACTTC. Translated: CASSFETSAAYEQYF.

Regarding this clonotype: With a much larger clone just one base away, this may be a read error. The conserved phenylalanine or tryptophan is not found at the CDR3 terminus, so this likely reflects a read error. V is TRBV7-9 and J is TRBJ2-1; no clear D gene. The CDR3 consists of 12 residues. V was shortened by 1 base and J by 9 bases, with 7 bases between the two germline ends. Germline assignment: CDR1 SEHNR and CDR2 FQNEAQ (reference sequence). CDR3 amino acids: CASSLVAGEQFS. CDR3 DNA sequence: TGTGCCAGCAGCTTAGTAGCCGGTGAGCAGTTCTCC.

The table lists this clonotype with a few counts. The chain is built from TRBV5-1 and TRBJ1-1, with D perhaps matching TRBD1 (6 bases). CDR3 size: 14 residues. Trimming stripped 2 bases from V and 4 bases from J, with 12 bases between. Germline CDR1 and CDR2: SGHRS and YFSETQ. CDR3 sequence: CASSFNEGGTEAFF. The CDR3, as DNA: TGCGCCAGCAGCTTCAACGAGGGGGGCACTGAAGCTTTCTTT.

With respect to this clonotype: A junction end diverges from the germline sequence, so it may reflect a read error. This sequence joins TRBV25-1 and TRBJ1-5; no clear D. This CDR3 comprises 13 residues. Germline values: CDR1 MGHDK, CDR2 SYGVNS. CDR3 sequence reads: CACSRRNLQPQHF. CDR3 bases: TGTGCCTGCAGTCGGAGAAACCTTCAGCCCCAGCATTTT.

A few counts support this clonotype. The CDR3 DNA is TGCGCCAGCAGCGGGGACCCACCTTCCTCTGAAGCTTTCTTT. Amino acids: CASSGDPPSSEAFF. The V gene is TRBV5-1, the J gene TRBJ1-1; a weak D match, TRBD1 (5 bases). This CDR3 is built from 14 residues. Looked up from germline, CDR1 is SGHRS and CDR2 is YFSETQ. The V end was cut by 4 bases, the J end by 6 bases, with 16 bases between.

The genes are TRBV5-1 and TRBJ2-2, with TRBD2 identical over 11 bases. Germline V lookup: CDR1 SGHRS, CDR2 YFSETQ. This CDR3 is 17 amino acids long. The trim removed 5 bases at V and 6 bases at J, leaving 12 bases unmatched. The CDR3 bases are TGCGCCAGCAGTTCAGCTTTAGCGGGAGGGCCATCCGGGGAGCTGTTTTTT. Its protein is CASSSALAGGPSGELFF.

Comment on this clonotype: A junction boundary mismatches the germline segment, possibly from a read error. V usage is TRBV10-3 and J usage is TRBJ1-4, with unresolved D. CDR1 and CDR2 from the germline V gene are ENHRY and SYGVKD. The CDR3 is 14 residues long. CDR3 in amino acids: CAIKKRGVNEKLSF. The CDR3 DNA sequence: TGTGCCATCAAAAAACGGGGTGTTAATGAAAAACTGTCTTTT.

This clonotype was found a few times. V is TRBV5-1 and J is TRBJ2-2, with TRBD2 identical over 10 bases. Germline V gene data show CDR1 as SGHRS and CDR2 as YFSETQ. CDR3 size: 16 residues. V lost 4 bases, J lost 5 bases, and 8 bases stayed unmatched. The CDR3 sequence is CASSGGLASGTGELFF. The CDR3 region has the DNA TGCGCCAGCAGCGGGGGACTAGCGTCGGGAACCGGGGAGCTGTTTTTT.